One and the same sample provided the 20 T cell receptor beta chains below, sequenced in a study of shared clonotypes between healthy human individuals. TCRdb's table, derived via immunoSEQ multiplex PCR, lists solely in-frame clones and lacks some. The sample has 2 million to 2.5 million clones; 90% to 95% are singletons. Sequencing used naive CD4+ T cells from PBMCs. Subset indicated: CD45RA+ positively selected. These receptors were collected from a man aged 18 to 29 in good health. Some clones in this sample may be carry-over from other donors' samples.

This sequence joins TRBV6-1 and TRBJ1-5; D is unclear. CDR1 is MNHNS and CDR2 is SASEGT in the germline V gene. The V end lost 0 bases, the J end lost 7 bases, and 10 bases lay between the germline ends. CDR3 length equals 14 residues. The CDR3 loop is CASSEASVGQPQHF. The CDR3 bases are TGTGCCAGCAGTGAAGCTTCAGTGGGGCAGCCCCAGCATTTT.

The genes are TRBV28 and TRBJ1-3, with D hard to call. This CDR3 spans 11 amino acids. V lost 7 bases to trimming and J lost 11 bases, with 12 bases between them. CDR1 and CDR2 from the germline V gene are MDHEN and SYDVKM. In DNA, the CDR3 is TGTGCCAGCACCAATTTAAGGTCCATATATTTT. Residues: CASTNLRSIYF.

DNA for the CDR3: TGTGCCAGCGCCTACCAGGGTCCCGGGGAGCTGTTTTTT. It translates to CASAYQGPGELFF. The J gene is TRBJ2-2, the V gene TRBV6-5; tentative D call: TRBD1 (5 bases). V lost 8 bases and J lost 6, with 13 bases in between. The CDR3 runs 13 residues. Per germline, CDR1 MNHEY and CDR2 SVGAGI.

This chain links TRBV28 with TRBJ2-7, with D maybe TRBD1 (6 bases). The CDR3 covers 13 residues. V dropped 8 bases and J dropped 0 bases, with 11 bases sitting between them. CDR1 and CDR2 from the germline V gene are MDHEN and SYDVKM. The CDR3, as DNA: TGTGCCAGCGAAAACAGGGACTCCTACGAGCAGTACTTC. Protein product: CASENRDSYEQYF.

This chain joins TRBV5-1 and TRBJ2-5; no clear D. Trimming removed 0 bases from V and 5 bases from J, with 14 bases in between. CDR1 is SGHRS and CDR2 is YFSETQ in the germline V gene. The CDR3 extends over 15 amino acids. CDR3 sequence (DNA): TGCGCCAGCAGCTTGGCCCCAGGTGATAGGGAGACCCAGTACTTC. Amino acids: CASSLAPGDRETQYF. Full variable domain (rest looked up from reference TRBV5-1 and TRBJ2-5): KAGVTQTPRYLIKTRGQQVTLSCSPISGHRSVSWYQQTPGQGLQFLFEYFSETQRNKGNFPGRFSGRQFSNSRSEMNVSTLELGDSALYLCASSLAPGDRETQYFGPGTRLLVL.

The rearrangement uses TRBV7-8 and TRBJ1-2; D is undetermined. Trimming cost V 6 bases and J 0 bases, with 17 bases left between them. Germline values: CDR1 SGHVS, CDR2 FQNEAQ. The CDR3 has 16 residues. DNA for the CDR3: TGTGCCAGCAGGGACGGATGGGTCAGCCCTAACTATGGCTACACCTTC. Its translation: CASRDGWVSPNYGYTF.

The J gene is TRBJ2-7, the V gene TRBV2; D is unresolved. The CDR3 runs to 14 residues. Trimming shortened V by 4 bases and J by 2 bases, and 12 bases separated the two germline ends. Germline V gene data show CDR1 as SNHLY and CDR2 as FYNNEI. DNA for the CDR3: TGTGCCAGCAGTGTGAGAGACTTTACCTACGAGCAGTACTTC. Translated: CASSVRDFTYEQYF. Drawing the rest from reference TRBV2 and TRBJ2-7, the complete variable domain is EPEVTQTPSHQVTQMGQEVILRCVPISNHLYFYWYRQILGQKVEFLVSFYNNEISEKSEIFDDQFSVERPDGSNFTLKIRSTKLEDSAMYFCASSVRDFTYEQYFGPGTRLTVT.

The J gene is TRBJ1-1, the V gene TRBV25-1, with D tentatively TRBD1 (6 bases). The CDR3 is made up of 15 amino acids. Between the trimmed V and J ends, which lost 1 base and 8 bases, there was a span of 17 bases. Germline V CDR1 and CDR2: MGHDK, SYGVNS. The CDR3 loop is CASSEWGAASPEAFF. For the CDR3, the DNA is TGTGCCAGCAGTGAATGGGGGGCAGCGTCCCCAGAAGCTTTCTTT.

This clone was picked up one time. V is TRBV28 and J is TRBJ1-1; unclear D gene. Germline V gene lookup returns CDR1 MDHEN and CDR2 SYDVKM. Trimming removed 6 bases from V and 1 base from J, with 15 bases in between. The CDR3 has 15 amino acids. CDR3 sequence: CASSDPGAGNTEAFF. In DNA, the CDR3 is TGTGCCAGCAGCGACCCCGGAGCGGGGAACACTGAAGCTTTCTTT.

The chain carries TRBV5-1 and TRBJ2-5; TRBD1 aligns across 9 bases. CDR1 SGHRS and CDR2 YFSETQ come from the germline V gene. Germline trimming cut 2 bases from V and 5 bases from J; bases unmatched to any gene: 7. The CDR3 spans 15 residues. CDR3 DNA sequence: TGCGCCAGCAGCTTCACGACAGGGGGTATGGAGACCCAGTACTTC. Protein product: CASSFTTGGMETQYF.

The chain employs TRBV19 and TRBJ2-5; D is perhaps TRBD2 (5 bases). The CDR3 consists of 13 residues. Germline V gene data show CDR1 as LNHDA and CDR2 as SQIVND (reference sequence). The V and J ends lost 5 bases and 2 bases respectively, with 9 bases between them. CDR3 region: CASSVGSQETQYF. The CDR3 region has the DNA TGTGCCAGTAGTGTGGGGAGTCAAGAGACCCAGTACTTC.

V is TRBV9 and J is TRBJ1-1, with 9 bases identical to TRBD1. This CDR3 comprises 16 residues. With 1 base clipped from V and 6 bases from J, the junction kept 10 bases outside the gene matches. CDR1 and CDR2 (germline): SGDLS, YYNGEE. DNA for the CDR3: TGTGCCAGCAGCGTAACCGGGACAGGGAATCTCCCTGAAGCTTTCTTT. This encodes CASSVTGTGNLPEAFF.

V gene TRBV28 combines with J gene TRBJ2-1; TRBD2 aligns across 9 bases. The germline CDR1 and CDR2 sequences are MDHEN and SYDVKM. There are 15 residues in the CDR3. Trimming cost V 6 bases and J 9 bases; bases outside gene matches: 12. The CDR3 reads CASRSSGKTWGEQFF. In DNA, the CDR3 is TGTGCCAGCAGATCTAGCGGGAAAACGTGGGGTGAGCAGTTCTTC.

This clone was picked up one time. The chain couples TRBV6-1 to TRBJ2-7; 9 bases are a match to TRBD1. Germline lookup yields CDR1 MNHNS and CDR2 SASEGT. The CDR3 length is 14 residues. The V segment lost 6 bases and the J segment 7 bases; nucleotides outside the gene matches: 10. CDR3 sequence reads: CASSVGQGFWEQYF. CDR3 nucleotides: TGTGCCAGCAGCGTGGGACAGGGCTTTTGGGAGCAGTACTTC.

The genes are TRBV5-1 and TRBJ2-7; D unclear. The CDR3 has 14 amino acids. V lost 4 bases and J 3 bases, leaving 14 bases between the germline ends. The V gene's germline CDR1 is SGHRS and CDR2 YFSETQ. This CDR3 is CASSRVGGNYEQYF. CDR3 bases: TGCGCCAGCAGCAGAGTTGGCGGCAACTACGAGCAGTACTTC.

The chain recombines TRBV15 with TRBJ2-7; maybe TRBD1 (5 bases). Germline values: CDR1 LNHNV, CDR2 YYDKDF (reference sequence). V was clipped by 5 bases and J by 4 bases, with 15 bases between them. This CDR3 is built from 14 residues. CDR3 sequence: CATSPRQGRYEQYF. The DNA for the CDR3 is TGTGCCACCAGCCCTAGGCAGGGTAGGTACGAGCAGTACTTC. Variable domain in full (rest from reference TRBV15 and TRBJ2-7): DAMVIQNPRYQVTQFGKPVTLSCSQTLNHNVMYWYQQKSSQAPKLLFHYYDKDFNNEADTPDNFQSRRPNTSFCFLDIRSPGLGDTAMYLCATSPRQGRYEQYFGPGTRLTVT.

The chain is built from TRBV10-1 and TRBJ2-7; 8 positions match TRBD2. The ends lost 5 bases at V and 4 bases at J; junction bases unmatched: 7. The CDR3 covers 14 residues. From germline, CDR1 is WNHNN and CDR2 SYGVQD (reference sequence). CDR3 sequence: CASSSSGSLYEQYF. The DNA of the CDR3 is TGCGCCAGCAGTTCGAGCGGGAGTTTATACGAGCAGTACTTC.

DNA for the CDR3: TGTGCCAGCAGCTTGTTGGGGAGCACCAACTATGGCTACACCTTC. Protein product: CASSLLGSTNYGYTF. The V call is TRBV5-5, the J call TRBJ1-2; D is undetermined. The CDR3 is made up of 15 amino acids. Germline V lookup: CDR1 SGHKS, CDR2 YYEKEE (reference sequence). Trimming stripped 1 base from V and 2 bases from J, with 12 bases between. The entire variable domain, with the rest obtained from reference TRBV5-5 and TRBJ1-2, is as follows: DAGVTQSPTHLIKTRGQQVTLRCSPISGHKSVSWYQQVLGQGPQFIFQYYEKEERGRGNFPDRFSARQFPNYSSELNVNALLLGDSALYLCASSLLGSTNYGYTFGSGTRLTVV.

This clone has just one count. This chain uses TRBV2 with TRBJ2-3; D unclear. V was shortened by 7 bases and J by 3 bases, with 14 bases between the two germline ends. CDR1 is SNHLY, CDR2 FYNNEI, per germline. The CDR3 totals 14 residues. The CDR3 sequence is CASNRILRTDTQYF. The CDR3 nucleotides are TGTGCCAGCAATCGGATTCTGAGGACAGATACGCAGTATTTT.

The genes are TRBV21-1 and TRBJ2-4. TRBV21-1 is designated a pseudogene. The CDR3 runs 17 residues. CDR3: CASSKEDGGLAKNIQYF. The CDR3 coding sequence is TGTGCCAGCAGCAAAGAGGATGGGGGGCTAGCCAAAAACATTCAGTACTTC.